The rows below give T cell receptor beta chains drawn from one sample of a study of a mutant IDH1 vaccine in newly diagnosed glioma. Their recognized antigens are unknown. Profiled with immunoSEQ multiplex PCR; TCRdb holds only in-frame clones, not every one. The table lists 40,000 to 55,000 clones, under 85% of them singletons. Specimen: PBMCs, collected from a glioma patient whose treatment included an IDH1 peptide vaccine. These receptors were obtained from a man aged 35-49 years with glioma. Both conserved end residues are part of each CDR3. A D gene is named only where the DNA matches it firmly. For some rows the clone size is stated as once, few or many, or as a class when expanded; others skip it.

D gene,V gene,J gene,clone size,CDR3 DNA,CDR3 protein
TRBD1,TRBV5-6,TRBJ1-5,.,TGTGCCAGCAGGGGACAGGGACGAGGCAATCAGCCCCAGCATTTT,CASRGQGRGNQPQHF
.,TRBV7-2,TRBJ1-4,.,TGTGCCAGCAGTTTTCCACAAGGGGGTAATGAAAAACTGTTTTTT,CASSFPQGGNEKLFF
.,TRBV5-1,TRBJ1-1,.,TGCGCCAGCAGCTTGGCCTTACAGGGCTCGGGGGAAGCTTTCTTT,CASSLALQGSGEAFF
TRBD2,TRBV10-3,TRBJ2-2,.,TGTGCCATCACTGCGGGGGTAAACGCGAACACCGGGGAGCTGTTTTTT,CAITAGVNANTGELFF
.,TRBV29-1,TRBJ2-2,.,TGCAGCGTGTCTAACGGGGAGCTGTTTTTT,CSVSNGELFF
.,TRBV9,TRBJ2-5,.,TGTGCCAGCAGCCCCCGTCCCCAAGAGACCCAGTACTTC,CASSPRPQETQYF
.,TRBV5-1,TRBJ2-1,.,TGCGCCAGCCAACAAGGGGGGGCCTCCTACAATGAGCAGTTCTTC,CASQQGGASYNEQFF
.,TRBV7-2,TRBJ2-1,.,TGTGCCAGCAGCTTAGGGGGGGGGCCTAGTGAGCAGTTCTTC,CASSLGGGPSEQFF
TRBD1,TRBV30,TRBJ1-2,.,TGTGCCTGGAGTCGACAGGGTCTAGACTATGGCTACACCTTC,CAWSRQGLDYGYTF
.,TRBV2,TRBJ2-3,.,TGTGCCAGAGGGACACAAGCTAGCACAGATACGCAGTATTTT,CARGTQASTDTQYF
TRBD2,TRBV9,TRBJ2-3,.,TGTGCCAGCAGCCCATCAGGAGGACTAGTAGGGGATACGCAGTATTTT,CASSPSGGLVGDTQYF
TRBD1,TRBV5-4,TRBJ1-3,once,TGTGCCAGCAGCTTGGTGGGGACAGGGATCAACACCATATATTTT,CASSLVGTGINTIYF
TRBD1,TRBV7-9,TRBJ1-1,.,TGTGCCAGCAGCCCGACAGGGATCAGTGAAGCTTTCTTT,CASSPTGISEAFF
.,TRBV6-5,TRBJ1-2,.,TGTGCCAGCAGGTACACACCGAGCTATGGCTACACCTTC,CASRYTPSYGYTF
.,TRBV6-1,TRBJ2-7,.,TGTGCCAGCAGACCGAACAGGGACGTGTACGAGCAGTACTTC,CASRPNRDVYEQYF
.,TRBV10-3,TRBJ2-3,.,TGTGCCATCAGAGATGAACGTAGCACAGATACGCAGTATTTT,CAIRDERSTDTQYF
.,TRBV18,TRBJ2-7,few,TGTGCCAGCTCACAAACCTTTCCGGGACCAGGCTCCTACGAGCAGTACTTC,CASSQTFPGPGSYEQYF
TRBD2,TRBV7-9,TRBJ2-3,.,TGTGCCAGCACTCAGTGGGGGACTAGCGGACGCACAGATACGCAGTATTTT,CASTQWGTSGRTDTQYF
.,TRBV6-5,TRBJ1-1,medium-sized,TGTGCCAGCAGTTATTTGGCGAACACTGAAGCTTTCTTT,CASSYLANTEAFF
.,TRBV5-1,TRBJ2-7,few,TGCGCCAGCAGCTTGGGGCACCGGGACCTTTCTGAGCAGTACTTC,CASSLGHRDLSEQYF
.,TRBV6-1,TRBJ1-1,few,TGTGCCAGCAGTGAACCCGGGAACGTGGGGAACACTGAAGCTTTCTTT,CASSEPGNVGNTEAFF
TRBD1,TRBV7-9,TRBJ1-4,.,TGTGCCAGCAGCCCTACAGGGGCAACTAATGAAAAACTGTTTTTT,CASSPTGATNEKLFF
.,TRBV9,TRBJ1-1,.,TGTGCCAGCAGCCCCAAGGGTCAGAGAAACACTGAAGCTTTCTTT,CASSPKGQRNTEAFF
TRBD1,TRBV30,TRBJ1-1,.,TGTGCCTGGAAAGGGGCCGGGACAGGGGGCTGGGGAAACACTGAAGCTTTCTTT,CAWKGAGTGGWGNTEAFF
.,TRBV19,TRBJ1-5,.,TGTGCCAGCGGGGTTAGCAATCAGCCCCAGCATTTT,CASGVSNQPQHF
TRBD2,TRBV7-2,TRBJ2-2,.,TGTGCCAGCAGCTTAGGGCTAGCGGGGGACGGGGAGCTGTTTTTT,CASSLGLAGDGELFF
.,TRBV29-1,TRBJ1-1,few,TGCAGCGTTAACAGGGATCGTACTGAAGCTTTCTTT,CSVNRDRTEAFF
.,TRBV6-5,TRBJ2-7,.,TGTGCCAGCAGGTTCGACAGGTTGGCGCTTTACGAGCAGTACTTC,CASRFDRLALYEQYF
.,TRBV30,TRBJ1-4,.,TGTGCCTGGAGTACCCGGACCGCTGATCATGAAAAACTGTTTTTT,CAWSTRTADHEKLFF
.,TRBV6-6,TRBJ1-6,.,TGTGCCAGCAGGAGAGCCGGGACACCTAATTCACCCCTCCACTTT,CASRRAGTPNSPLHF
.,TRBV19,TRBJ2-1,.,TGTGCCAGTAGTATAGATAAGTCGGGGGGCAGGTACTACAATGAGCAGTTCTTC,CASSIDKSGGRYYNEQFF
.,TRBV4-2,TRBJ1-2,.,TGTGCCAGCAGCCAAGATGTGGAGAACTATGGCTACACCTTC,CASSQDVENYGYTF
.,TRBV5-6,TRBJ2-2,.,TGTGCCAGCAGCCCAGTCCAGCGGGCGAACACCGGGGAGCTGTTTTTT,CASSPVQRANTGELFF
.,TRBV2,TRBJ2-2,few,TGTGCCAGCAGTGAAGGGGTAATTGTCACCGGGGAGCTGTTTTTT,CASSEGVIVTGELFF
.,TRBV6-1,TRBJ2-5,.,TGTGCCAGCAGTGAATTGGAGACCCAGTACTTC,CASSELETQYF
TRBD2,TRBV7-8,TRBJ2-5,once,TGTGCCAGCAGCTTAAGGACGGGGGGAGAGACCCAGTACTTC,CASSLRTGGETQYF
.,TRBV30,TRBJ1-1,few,TGTGCCTGGAGTGCGGCAATTGAAGCTTTCTTT,CAWSAAIEAFF
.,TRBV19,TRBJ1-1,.,TGTGCCAGTAGTCCCCCAGGGTATGGCACTGAAGCTTTCTTT,CASSPPGYGTEAFF
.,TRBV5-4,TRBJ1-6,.,TGTGCCAGCAGCCCCCGACAGGAGAGTAATTCACCCCTCCACTTT,CASSPRQESNSPLHF
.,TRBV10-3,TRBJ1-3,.,TGTGCCATCAGTGAGTCCGGCGGAAACACCATATATTTT,CAISESGGNTIYF
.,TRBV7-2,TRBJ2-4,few,TGTGCCAGCAGCTTAGGGTGGGCTAAAAACATTCAGTACTTC,CASSLGWAKNIQYF